The source of this T cell receptor (beta chain) is a study of blood T cell repertoires in COVID-19. About the study: The analysed material was cDNA or gDNA that came from T cells, B-cell-depleted T cells, or PBMCs.

Trimming took 4 bases from V and 9 from J, leaving 16 bases between them. The CDR3 totals 13 residues. Germline V gene lookup returns CDR1 SGHTA and CDR2 FQGNSA. The authors' processing: Reference gene primer amplification gave nucleated cell count estimates. The protocol was immunoSEQ multiplex PCR, while the TCRdb copy is restricted to in-frame clones and leaves out a portion. D and trimming come from the DNA, and the V and J calls and clone size come from that table. Of about 97,000 clones in the sample, about 84% were seen once. The specimen was peripheral blood. The rearrangement uses TRBV7-2 and TRBJ2-7; D is possibly TRBD1 (6 bases). This clonotype was sampled from a man aged 55-75 years with acute or convalescent COVID-19. The CDR3 sequence is CASSSPGQTGQYF. The DNA of the CDR3 is TGTGCCAGCAGCTCGCCGGGTCAGACAGGGCAGTACTTC.